These 5 T cell receptor beta chains came from one sample sequenced in a study of shared clonotypes between healthy human individuals. The assay was immunoSEQ multiplex PCR, and TCRdb's table has in-frame clones only and misses some. This table holds approximately 1,500,000 clones, around 98% found once. The source material was naive CD4+ T cells sorted from blood. Subset reported: CD45RA+ positively selected. The receptor source for this set is a man between 25 and 39 years old in good health.

CDR3 bases: TGTGCCAGCACCATAACCATCCGGAGCAATTACAATGAGCAGTTCTTC. Translating gives CASTITIRSNYNEQFF. The V and J genes are TRBV5-8 and TRBJ2-1; no clear D. This CDR3 has 16 residues. V dropped 6 bases and J dropped 4 bases, with 20 bases sitting between them. Germline CDR1 reads SGHTS; CDR2 reads YDEGEE.

Concerning this clone itself: Mismatch with germline at one junction end may stem from a read error. This chain connects TRBV7-9 to TRBJ2-3; 8 bases are a match to TRBD2. CDR3 length: 15 residues. Germline CDR1 is SEHNR and CDR2 is FQNEAQ (reference sequence). CDR3 DNA sequence: TGTGCCAGCAGTTTAGCGGGATCGGTTGCAGATACGCAGTATTTT. It encodes CASSLAGSVADTQYF.

The chain employs TRBV7-7 and TRBJ2-7; D tentatively reads TRBD1 or TRBD2 (5 bases each). CDR1 and CDR2 from the germline V gene are SSHAT and FNYEAQ (reference sequence). CDR3 length: 13 amino acids. V lost 5 bases to trimming and J lost 2 bases, with 10 bases between them. The CDR3 reads CASSRDHAYEQYF. DNA for the CDR3: TGTGCCAGCAGCCGGGACCATGCCTACGAGCAGTACTTC.

The genes are TRBV6-5 and TRBJ2-1, with D possibly matching TRBD2 (5 bases). CDR3 length: 14 residues. Per germline, CDR1 MNHEY and CDR2 SVGAGI. V was pared by 4 bases and J by 12 bases, with 19 bases between. CDR3 DNA sequence: TGTGCCAGCAGTTTGAGCGGTAGCGCAGCTACGCAGTTCTTC. This codes for CASSLSGSAATQFF.

This chain links TRBV19 with TRBJ2-1, with TRBD2 matching over 15 bases. The CDR3 totals 17 residues. The V gene's germline CDR1 is LNHDA and CDR2 SQIVND (reference sequence). V was clipped by 10 bases and J by 3 bases; unmatched bases: 10. As DNA, the CDR3 is TGTGCCACCGCCGGGGGGACTAGCGGGAGGTACTACAATGAGCAGTTCTTC. It is translated as CATAGGTSGRYYNEQFF.